The TCR beta chain described here comes from a study of regulatory T cells in long-lasting Graves disease. Across the study: Patients met the persistent Graves' disease definition after over 5 years of antithyroid drugs with positive TSH receptor antibodies.

Arm-PCR with iRepertoire HTBI primers amplified the CDR3 regions for these TCR beta libraries. Each CDR3 protein gets one entry after TCRdb re-called the multiplex PCR reads with MiXCR. The sample lists 450,000 or so distinct CDR3 sequences; roughly 22% were seen once. The CDR3 length is 13 residues. From germline, CDR1 is SGHVS and CDR2 FNYEAQ. Trimming took off 2 bases at V and 5 bases at J, with 9 bases between the two ends. Time point defined: persistent/refractory GD, antithyroid drugs over 5 years with positive TRAb. Preparation of the TCR library used RNA extracted from PBMCs. Graves' disease diagnosis was established per American Thyroid Association guidelines. Enrollment of patients was through an endocrinology department in Xi'an, China. This clonotype was counted a few times.

Sequenced material: peripheral blood mononuclear cells (PBMCs), taken when the disease was refractory, from a patient treated with antithyroid drugs. The chain links TRBV7-6 to TRBJ2-5; tentative D call: TRBD2 (5 bases). This receptor was obtained from a female donor with Graves disease. CDR3: CASSLLAVETQYF. The CDR3 DNA sequence: TGTGCCAGCAGCTTACTAGCAGTGGAGACCCAGTACTTC.